At least ten counts were recorded for the clone carrying this T cell receptor (beta chain). Time point: newly diagnosed GD, antithyroid drugs for less than 3 months. RNA isolated from PBMCs was used to make the TCR library. These data belong to a study of regulatory T cells in long-lasting Graves disease. The germline V and J ends were trimmed by 4 bases and 0 bases, with 12 bases remaining between them. CDR3 length: 15 amino acids. The germline V gene encodes CDR1 MDHEN and CDR2 SYDVKM. Libraries of TCR beta came from iRepertoire HTBI primers plus Arm-PCR of CDR3 regions. TCRdb fed the multiplex PCR reads into MiXCR, producing one record per CDR3 protein. The sample contains about 450,000 distinct CDR3 sequences, 11% to 15% of which appear only once. These data were also reused for a study on T cells in Graves' hyperthyroidism and ophthalmopathy. That source reports: Exclusion of patients followed from uncontrolled infection, other autoimmune disease, pregnancy or lactation.

The TCR originated in a woman aged 45 to 65 with Graves disease. This chain uses TRBV28 with TRBJ1-1; D not resolved. The sequenced sample was peripheral blood mononuclear cells (PBMCs), obtained at new diagnosis, from a patient treated with antithyroid drugs. The CDR3 DNA follows: TGTGCCAGCAGTTACGCTACAGAGCTGAACACTGAAGCTTTCTTT. This translates into CASSYATELNTEAFF.